This T cell receptor (beta chain) was found in a study of shared clonotypes between healthy human individuals. Broader study findings: The study generally estimated greater richness for naive than memory subsets. Non-shared clonotypes had lower generation probabilities than those shared by all four donors.

Concerning this clone itself: What it binds is not known. Other DNA sequences from this sample encode an identical CDR3 as well.

Between the trimmed V and J ends, which lost 3 bases and 1 base, there was a span of 10 bases. Germline lookup yields CDR1 MNHNS and CDR2 SASEGT. This CDR3 comprises 14 residues. Sequencing used immunoSEQ multiplex PCR; TCRdb keeps in-frame clones, though not all of them. The data show some 1.4 million clones, around 95% seen once. The TCR was taken from a man in his thirties or forties in good health. The specimen sequenced was naive CD4+ T cells sorted from blood. The subset denotes: CD45RA+ positively selected. The rearrangement uses TRBV6-1 and TRBJ2-7, with D possibly being TRBD2 (6 bases). CDR3 nucleotide sequence: TGTGCCAGCAGTGAGGGCGGGGTGTCCTACGAGCAGTACTTC. It is translated as CASSEGGVSYEQYF.